This TCR beta chain emerged from a study of T-cell memory formation after mild COVID-19 (dated by TCRdb to 2020 to 2022). A note on the overall study: TCR sequence clusters from the two donors were largely donor specific. The cohort was made up of two young adult volunteers, one female and one male, who were previously healthy. In two donors, T-cell clones that expanded and contracted after mild COVID-19 were followed by sequencing TCRalpha and TCRbeta repertoires longitudinally.

V lost 0 bases and J lost 6 bases; the stretch between them is 9 bases long. CDR1 and CDR2, looked up from the germline V gene, are SGHAT and FQNNGV. Including cysteine and phenylalanine, the CDR3 has 13 amino acids. Here the CDR3 DNA is all that survives: 39 bases in frame from base 1. The data were produced on an Illumina NovaSeq 6000. TCRalpha and TCRbeta cDNA libraries were built by 5'RACE with constant-segment primers, adding sample barcodes and unique molecular identifiers. Trizol reagent was used to extract RNA from every sample. Amplification of the libraries took two PCR steps, and the second step added a second sample barcode plus Illumina TruSeq adapters. The libraries were sequenced on an Illumina NovaSeq using 2 x 150 bp paired-end reads. The original pipeline was this. The reads were demultiplexed and collapsed into UMI-guided consensus sequences using migec v1.2.7. Using mixcr v2.1.11, UMI consensuses were aligned to TRA and TRB V and J templates and then assembled into clonotypes. Expanded or contracted clonotypes were those called significant by both edgeR and NoisET, with noise models trained on biological replicates. For edgeR calls, a false discovery rate-adjusted p below 0.01 and a log2 fold-change threshold of 1 were applied. As an exploratory analysis of dynamics, max-normalized trajectories of the 1000 most abundant clonotypes were examined with PCA combined with hierarchical clustering. Separately sequenced CD4+ and CD8+ repertoires were used to assign the CD4 or CD8 phenotype of responding clones. In TCRdb, the public reads were trimmed at Q25 with fastp and aligned with MiXCR, with productive beta chains retained. All rows with the same CDR3 protein become a single entry with the most common DNA and genes. The V and J calls and clone size come from TCRdb's table, not from the authors' own analysis. Recorded for this sample are about 410,000 distinct CDR3 sequences; around 22% of them occurred a single time. The ten largest clones add up to under 15% of the sample.

The investigation overall reported the following: Clones that contracted from day 15 to 85 showed balanced CD4/CD8 phenotypes, whereas a second wave of clones that expanded from day 15 to 37 leaned towards CD4+. The study covered only a couple of mild cases, and larger cohorts including severe cases with pre-infection samples were considered necessary. Some responding clones were detected in pre-infection memory, suggesting pre-existing cross-reactive memory T cells joined the SARS-CoV-2 response. SARS-CoV-2 specificity was not confirmed for the second-wave clones peaking on day 37. Contracting CD4+ clones turned up mainly in the CM and EM memory subsets, whereas EMRA was where CD8+ clones were enriched.

Ficoll-Paque density gradient centrifugation was used to isolate PBMCs. As regards this clonotype: The antigen it recognizes is unknown. Base qualities are not recorded, but no much larger clone differs from it by a single base.

This TCR was recovered from an adult woman who had mild COVID-19 (a few samples of this study predate the infection). The sample titles of this study are shuffled in the database, so cell type and time point are left out; the donor was told from shared clones. Recombination linked TRBV11-2 to TRBJ2-7, with a weak D call of TRBD1 (6 bases match). Sequenced material: PBMCs or a T cell subset sorted from them (not recorded which). The sequence in DNA is TGTGCCAGCAGCTTAGAGTTGGGGGCCGAGCAGTACTTC. Its protein reads: CASSLELGAEQYF.